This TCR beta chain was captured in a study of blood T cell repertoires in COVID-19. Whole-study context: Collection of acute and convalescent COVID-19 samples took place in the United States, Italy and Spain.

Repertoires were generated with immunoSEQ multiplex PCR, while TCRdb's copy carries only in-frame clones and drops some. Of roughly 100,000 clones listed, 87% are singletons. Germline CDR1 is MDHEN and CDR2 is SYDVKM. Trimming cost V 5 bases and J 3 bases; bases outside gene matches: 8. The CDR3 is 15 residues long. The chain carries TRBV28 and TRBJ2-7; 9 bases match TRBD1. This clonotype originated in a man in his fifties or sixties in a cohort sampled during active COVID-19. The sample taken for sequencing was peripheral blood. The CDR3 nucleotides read TGTGCCAGCAGTAGCTCCGGGACAGGGTACTACGAGCAGTACGTC. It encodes CASSSSGTGYYEQYV.